This TCR beta chain appears in the sequencing data of a study of blood T cell repertoires in COVID-19. V gave up 4 bases and J gave up 2 bases, with 11 bases separating them. The CDR3 sequence is 14 residues long. Germline V lookup: CDR1 SGHRS, CDR2 YFSETQ. Libraries were prepared by immunoSEQ multiplex PCR; TCRdb keeps only in-frame clonotypes and omits some of them. Of about 200,000 clones listed, approximately 83% are singletons. The sequence derives from a man aged 35 to 55 who had recovered from COVID-19. Material: PBMCs or T cells enriched from blood (not recorded which). The chain has TRBV5-1 and TRBJ2-3; D might be TRBD1 (6 bases). CDR3 protein: CASSPGQTTDTQYF. The CDR3 coding sequence is TGCGCCAGCAGCCCAGGACAGACCACAGATACGCAGTATTTT.